The rows below give T cell receptor beta chains drawn from one sample of a study of T-cell memory formation after mild COVID-19. TCRdb recomputed calls from the 5' RACE reads with MiXCR, one row per CDR3 protein. The sample lists roughly 240,000 distinct CDR3 sequences, around 15% seen once, with more than 20% in the top ten. The source material was PBMCs or a T cell subset sorted from them (not recorded which). These receptors were obtained from a man younger than 35 who had mild COVID-19 (a few samples of this study predate the infection). Cell type and time point are not known. CDR3s include the opening cysteine and the closing phenylalanine or tryptophan. Each record gives: clone size, D gene, J gene, V gene, CDR3 protein, CDR3 DNA. D genes are given only for firm matches. Expanded clones get a size class; other rows say once, few or many, or leave the size out.

many	.	TRBJ2-4	TRBV4-1	CASSRTQGLNNIQYF	TGCGCCAGCAGCCGAACCCAGGGGCTGAACAACATTCAGTACTTC
many	.	TRBJ1-5	TRBV7-2	CASSPLGGNQPQHF	TGTGCCAGCAGTCCCCTGGGGGGGAATCAGCCCCAGCATTTT
.	.	TRBJ2-7	TRBV4-3	CASSQDLDYEQYF	TGCGCCAGCAGCCAAGATTTGGACTACGAGCAGTACTTC
.	TRBD1	TRBJ2-2	TRBV6-5	CASSYEAGGTGELFF	TGTGCCAGCAGTTACGAGGCAGGGGGAACCGGGGAGCTGTTTTTT
few	.	TRBJ2-7	TRBV7-9	CASSLGSGALEQYF	TGTGCCAGCAGCTTAGGATCGGGGGCGCTCGAGCAGTACTTC
few	.	TRBJ1-1	TRBV5-1	CASSLEPGRYEAFF	TGCGCCAGCAGCTTGGAGCCCGGACGATACGAAGCTTTCTTT
.	TRBD1	TRBJ2-1	TRBV6-5	CASNKDRGYEFF	TGTGCCAGCAACAAAGACAGGGGGTACGAGTTCTTC
.	TRBD1	TRBJ1-1	TRBV12-3/TRBV12-4	CATRGQEAFF	TGTGCCACCAGGGGGCAGGAAGCTTTCTTT
few	TRBD2	TRBJ2-3	TRBV29-1	CSARFFPGGESTDTQYF	TGCAGCGCCCGGTTTTTTCCCGGGGGGGAGAGCACAGATACGCAGTATTTT
few	.	TRBJ1-1	TRBV11-2	CASSLDRRTEAFF	TGTGCCAGCAGCTTAGATCGGCGCACTGAAGCTTTCTTT
.	.	TRBJ1-5	TRBV20-1	CSARDRQGHQPQHF	TGCAGTGCTAGAGATCGTCAGGGTCATCAGCCCCAGCATTTT
few	.	TRBJ2-5	TRBV10-3	CAISEGQQETQYF	TGTGCCATCAGTGAGGGACAGCAAGAGACCCAGTACTTC
once	.	TRBJ2-2	TRBV9	CASSVGGKNTGELFF	TGTGCCAGCAGCGTAGGGGGGAAGAACACCGGGGAGCTGTTTTTT
few	.	TRBJ2-2	TRBV7-9	CASRTGTFGTGELFF	TGTGCCAGCAGGACTGGGACCTTCGGCACCGGGGAGCTGTTTTTT
few	.	TRBJ2-3	TRBV6-2/TRBV6-3	CASSYVLDTDTQYF	TGTGCCAGCAGTTACGTGCTAGACACAGATACGCAGTATTTT
.	.	TRBJ2-2	TRBV6-1	CASSEDGGSTGELFF	TGTGCCAGCAGTGAAGACGGCGGATCGACCGGGGAGCTGTTTTTT
.	TRBD1	TRBJ1-3	TRBV7-2	CASSFQGVAGNTIYF	TGTGCCAGCAGCTTCCAGGGGGTAGCCGGAAACACCATATATTTT
many	.	TRBJ2-5	TRBV7-2	CASSLVARQETQYF	TGTGCCAGCAGCTTAGTGGCGCGGCAAGAGACCCAGTACTTC
.	.	TRBJ1-1	TRBV6-5	CASSDNGGNTEAFF	TGTGCCAGCAGTGACAACGGGGGGAACACTGAAGCTTTCTTT
few	TRBD1	TRBJ2-2	TRBV6-5	CASTQTGGVTGELFF	TGTGCCAGCACCCAGACAGGGGGAGTCACCGGGGAGCTGTTTTTT
few	TRBD1	TRBJ2-7	TRBV4-3	CASSQQRDRTYEQYF	TGCGCCAGCAGCCAGCAACGGGACAGGACCTACGAGCAGTACTTC
.	.	TRBJ2-2	TRBV5-1	CASSGKGVTGELFF	TGCGCCAGCAGCGGGAAAGGGGTCACCGGGGAGCTGTTTTTT
few	.	TRBJ2-7	TRBV4-1	CASSQAYGVPPSYEQYF	TGCGCCAGCAGCCAAGCGTACGGGGTCCCTCCCTCCTACGAGCAGTACTTC
few	TRBD2	TRBJ2-3	TRBV24-1	CATSETGTSALGDTQYF	TGTGCCACCAGTGAGACCGGGACTAGCGCATTGGGGGATACGCAGTATTTT
few	.	TRBJ2-1	TRBV5-1	CASRSFSYNEQFF	TGCGCCAGCAGGTCCTTTTCCTACAATGAGCAGTTCTTC
.	.	TRBJ1-1	TRBV3-1	CARSQVQGNTEAFF	TGTGCCCGCAGCCAAGTGCAGGGAAACACTGAAGCTTTCTTT
few	.	TRBJ1-3	TRBV29-1	CSVGTLFGNTIYF	TGCAGCGTGGGGACACTTTTTGGAAACACCATATATTTT
.	.	TRBJ1-2	TRBV9	CASSGGTYGYTF	TGTGCCAGCAGCGGGGGGACCTATGGCTACACCTTC
.	TRBD1	TRBJ1-5	TRBV10-3	CASGQGENQPQHF	TGTGCCAGCGGACAGGGCGAGAATCAGCCCCAGCATTTT
few	.	TRBJ1-2	TRBV6-5	CASSLQTPLGSYTF	TGTGCCAGCAGTCTCCAGACGCCCCTGGGCTCCTACACCTTC
many	TRBD1	TRBJ2-2	TRBV3-1	CASSHRGGELFF	TGTGCCAGCAGTCACAGGGGCGGGGAGCTGTTTTTT
.	.	TRBJ2-4	TRBV20-1	CSATMGLDIQYF	TGCAGTGCTACCATGGGCCTGGACATTCAGTACTTC
.	.	TRBJ2-1	TRBV3-1	CASSRRAYNEQFF	TGTGCCAGCAGCCGCCGGGCGTACAATGAGCAGTTCTTC
few	TRBD1	TRBJ2-1	TRBV11-2	CASSSDRYNEQFF	TGTGCCAGCAGTTCGGACAGGTACAATGAGCAGTTCTTC
.	TRBD2	TRBJ2-1	TRBV12-3/TRBV12-4	CASSLGEGQFF	TGTGCCAGCAGTCTCGGGGAGGGGCAGTTCTTC
.	TRBD2	TRBJ2-3	TRBV9	CASSVAGSGGPTDTQYF	TGTGCCAGCAGCGTAGCGGGTAGCGGGGGGCCCACAGATACGCAGTATTTT
few	TRBD2	TRBJ2-3	TRBV7-9	CASSLGEAGADTQYF	TGTGCCAGCAGCTTAGGGGAGGCGGGAGCCGATACGCAGTATTTT
.	TRBD1	TRBJ1-1	TRBV12-3/TRBV12-4	CASTLGQGATEAFF	TGTGCCAGCACCCTCGGGCAGGGGGCCACTGAAGCTTTCTTT
.	TRBD2	TRBJ2-1	TRBV6-5	CASSTIAGPYNEQFF	TGTGCCAGCAGTACCATAGCGGGGCCCTACAATGAGCAGTTCTTC
.	.	TRBJ2-4	TRBV5-4	CASSLDRLGGIQYF	TGTGCCAGCAGCTTGGACAGGTTGGGGGGCATTCAGTACTTC
few	TRBD2	TRBJ2-4	TRBV5-1	CASLGRAWNIQYF	TGCGCCAGCTTGGGGAGGGCATGGAACATTCAGTACTTC
few	.	TRBJ2-5	TRBV5-1	CASTEGTSLETQYF	TGCGCCAGCACGGAGGGGACCTCCCTGGAGACCCAGTACTTC
many	TRBD2	TRBJ2-1	TRBV5-1	CASSLLAGGFEQFF	TGCGCCAGCAGCTTACTAGCGGGGGGGTTTGAGCAGTTCTTC
many	.	TRBJ2-5	TRBV10-3	CAISSRAETQYF	TGTGCCATCAGTTCTAGGGCAGAGACCCAGTACTTC
.	.	TRBJ1-4	TRBV29-1	CSVGEGGSEKLFF	TGCAGCGTTGGTGAAGGGGGTAGCGAAAAACTGTTTTTT
few	.	TRBJ2-2	TRBV4-3	CASSQEGGNGELFF	TGCGCCAGCAGCCAAGAAGGAGGGAACGGGGAGCTGTTTTTT